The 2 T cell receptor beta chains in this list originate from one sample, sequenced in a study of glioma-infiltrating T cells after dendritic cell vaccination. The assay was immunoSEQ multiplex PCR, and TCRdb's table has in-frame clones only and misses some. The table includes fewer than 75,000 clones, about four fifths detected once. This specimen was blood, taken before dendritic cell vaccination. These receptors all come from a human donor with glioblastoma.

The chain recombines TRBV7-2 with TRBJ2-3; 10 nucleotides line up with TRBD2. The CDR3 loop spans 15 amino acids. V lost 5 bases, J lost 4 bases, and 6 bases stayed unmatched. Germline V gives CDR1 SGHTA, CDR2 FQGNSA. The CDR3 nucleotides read TGTGCCAGCAGCCCCAGCGGGGGGGAGGCAGATACGCAGTATTTT. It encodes CASSPSGGEADTQYF.

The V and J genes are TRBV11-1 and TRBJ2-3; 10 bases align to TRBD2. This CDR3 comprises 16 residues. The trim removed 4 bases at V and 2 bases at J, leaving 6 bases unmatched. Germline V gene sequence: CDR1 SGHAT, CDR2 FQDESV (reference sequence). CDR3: CASSSTSGEITDTQYF. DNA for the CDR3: TGTGCCAGCAGCTCCACTAGCGGGGAAATCACAGATACGCAGTATTTT.